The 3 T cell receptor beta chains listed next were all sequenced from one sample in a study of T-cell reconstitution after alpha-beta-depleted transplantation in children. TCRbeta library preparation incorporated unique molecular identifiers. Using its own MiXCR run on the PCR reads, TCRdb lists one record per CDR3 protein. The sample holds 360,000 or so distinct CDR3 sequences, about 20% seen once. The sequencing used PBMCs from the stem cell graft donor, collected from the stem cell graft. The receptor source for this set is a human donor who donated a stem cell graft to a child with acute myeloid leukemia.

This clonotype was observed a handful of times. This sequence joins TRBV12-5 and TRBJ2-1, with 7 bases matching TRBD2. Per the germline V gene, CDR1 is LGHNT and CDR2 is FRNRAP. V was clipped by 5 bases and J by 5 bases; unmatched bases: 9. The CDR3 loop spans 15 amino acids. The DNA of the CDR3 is TGTGCTAGTGGTCCCACAGCGGGATTCGACAATGAGCAGTTCTTC. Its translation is CASGPTAGFDNEQFF.

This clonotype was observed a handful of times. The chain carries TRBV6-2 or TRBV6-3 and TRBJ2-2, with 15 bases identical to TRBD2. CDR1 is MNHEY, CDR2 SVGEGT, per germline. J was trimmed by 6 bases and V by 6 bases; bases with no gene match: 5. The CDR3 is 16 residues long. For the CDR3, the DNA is TGTGCCAGCAGAGAGGGACTAGCGGGAGGACCCGGGGAGCTGTTTTTT. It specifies CASREGLAGGPGELFF.

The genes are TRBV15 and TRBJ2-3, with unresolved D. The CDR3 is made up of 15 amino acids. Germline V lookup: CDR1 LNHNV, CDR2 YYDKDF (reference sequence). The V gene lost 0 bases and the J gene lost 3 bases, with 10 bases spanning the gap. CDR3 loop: CATSRDSKITDTQYF. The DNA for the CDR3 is TGTGCCACCAGCAGAGACTCGAAAATAACAGATACGCAGTATTTT. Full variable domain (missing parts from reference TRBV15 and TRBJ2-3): DAMVIQNPRYQVTQFGKPVTLSCSQTLNHNVMYWYQQKSSQAPKLLFHYYDKDFNNEADTPDNFQSRRPNTSFCFLDIRSPGLGDTAMYLCATSRDSKITDTQYFGPGTRLTVL.